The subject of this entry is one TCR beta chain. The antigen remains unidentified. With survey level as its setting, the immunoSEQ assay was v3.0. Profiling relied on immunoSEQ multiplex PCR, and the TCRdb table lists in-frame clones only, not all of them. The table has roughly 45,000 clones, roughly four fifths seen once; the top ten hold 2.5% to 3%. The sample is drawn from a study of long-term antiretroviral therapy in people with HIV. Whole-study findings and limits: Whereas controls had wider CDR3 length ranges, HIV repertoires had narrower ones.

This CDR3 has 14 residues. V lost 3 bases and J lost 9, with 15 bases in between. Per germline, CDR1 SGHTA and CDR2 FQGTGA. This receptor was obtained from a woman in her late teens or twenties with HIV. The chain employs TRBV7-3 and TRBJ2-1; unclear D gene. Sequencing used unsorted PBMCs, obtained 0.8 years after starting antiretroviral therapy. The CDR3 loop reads CASSFGPSVREQFF. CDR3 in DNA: TGTGCCAGCAGCTTCGGACCCTCCGTCCGTGAGCAGTTCTTC. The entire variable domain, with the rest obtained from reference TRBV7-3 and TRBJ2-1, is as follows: GAGVSQTPSNKVTEKGKYVELRCDPISGHTALYWYRQSLGQGPEFLIYFQGTGAADDSGLPNDRFFAVRPEGSVSTLKIQRTERGDSAVYLCASSFGPSVREQFFGPGTRLTVL.